Listed here are 18 T cell receptor beta chains from one sample, sequenced in a study of blood T cell repertoires in COVID-19. The method was immunoSEQ multiplex PCR; TCRdb's version includes in-frame clones alone and lacks a portion of them. The sample records 100,000 to 120,000 clones, roughly four fifths being singletons. Sequenced: peripheral blood. These receptor sequences come from a woman aged 60-70 years with acute or convalescent COVID-19.

This clone was picked up a small number of times. The chain joins TRBV10-3 to TRBJ2-5; 8 nucleotides agree with TRBD1. Germline V lookup: CDR1 ENHRY, CDR2 SYGVKD. CDR3 length: 14 amino acids. J lost 5 bases, V lost 10 bases, and 12 bases had no gene match. DNA of the CDR3: TGTGCCACGAGCTATCAGACAGGGGACGAGACCCAGTACTTC. Its protein is CATSYQTGDETQYF.

The chain links TRBV7-3 to TRBJ2-5, with TRBD2 matching over 9 bases. Per germline, CDR1 SGHTA and CDR2 FQGTGA. This CDR3 is built from 15 residues. J gave up 5 bases and V 4 bases, and 8 bases lay outside the gene matches. In DNA, the CDR3 is TGTGCCAGCAGCTCCCGCGGGGGGGCTCAGGAGACCCAGTACTTC. Translated, it gives CASSSRGGAQETQYF.

The chain links TRBV13 to TRBJ2-3, with TRBD1 as a possible D gene (6 bases). Germline CDR1 is PRHDT and CDR2 is FYEKMQ (reference sequence). This CDR3 region has 13 residues. V lost 7 bases to trimming and J lost 4 bases, with 12 bases between them. Here the CDR3 DNA reads TGTGCCAGCAACAGGGAGCTTTCAGATACGCAGTATTTT. The encoded protein is CASNRELSDTQYF.

This chain links TRBV4-3 with TRBJ2-1; TRBD2 might be the D (7 bases). The germline V and J ends were trimmed by 3 bases and 6 bases, with 21 bases remaining between them. Germline V gene data show CDR1 as LGHNA and CDR2 as YSLEER. There are 17 residues in the CDR3. The CDR3 reads CASSQEGGTTTFNEQFF. CDR3 nucleotide sequence: TGCGCCAGCAGCCAGGAAGGGGGGACTACGACGTTCAATGAGCAGTTCTTC.

This clone was seen only a few times. The chain is built from TRBV24-1 and TRBJ2-5, with TRBD2 as a possible D gene (5 bases). The CDR3 has 13 residues. Germline loops: CDR1 KGHDR, CDR2 SFDVKD. Trimming took 9 bases from V and 5 from J, leaving 15 bases between them. The CDR3 is CATEETGSETQYF. The CDR3 DNA is TGTGCCACCGAAGAGACGGGGAGTGAGACCCAGTACTTC.

This chain links TRBV4-3 with TRBJ2-3, with D unclear. Germline CDR1 reads LGHNA; CDR2 reads YSLEER. The V end was cut by 1 base, the J end by 1 base, with 9 bases between. CDR3 length equals 15 residues. Here the CDR3 reads CASSQAPSGTDTQYF. The CDR3 bases are TGCGCCAGCAGCCAAGCTCCGTCTGGCACAGATACGCAGTATTTT.

A remark on this clone: At one boundary the junction diverges from the germline segment, which might be a read error. The genes are TRBV9 and TRBJ2-1; 14 nucleotides align to TRBD2. CDR3 size: 18 residues. CDR1 SGDLS and CDR2 YYNGEE come from the germline V gene. The CDR3 spells CASSVGLAGGATRDEQFF. CDR3 bases: TGTGCCAGCAGTGTAGGACTAGCGGGGGGAGCCACTCGGGATGAGCAGTTCTTC.

The rearrangement joins TRBV29-1 to TRBJ1-1, with 9 bases lining up with TRBD1. This CDR3 is 13 amino acids long. Germline lookup yields CDR1 SQVTM and CDR2 ANQGSEA. Trimming cost V 7 bases and J 1 base; bases outside gene matches: 4. This CDR3 is CSGMDRGNTEAFF. The CDR3 coding sequence is TGCAGCGGGATGGACAGGGGGAACACTGAAGCTTTCTTT.

This rearrangement joins TRBV5-1 to TRBJ2-6; D ambiguous. The germline CDR1 and CDR2 sequences are SGHRS and YFSETQ. The CDR3 contains 15 residues. Trimming took 0 bases from V and 4 from J, leaving 8 bases between them. The CDR3 sequence is CASSLGRSGANVLTF. Here the CDR3 DNA reads TGCGCCAGCAGCTTGGGCAGGTCAGGGGCCAACGTCCTGACTTTC.

V is TRBV19 and J is TRBJ1-5, with unresolved D. V lost 6 bases and J lost 1, with 7 bases in between. This CDR3 is 13 amino acids long. The germline V gene encodes CDR1 LNHDA and CDR2 SQIVND (reference sequence). The CDR3 DNA sequence: TGTGCCAGTAGCACATTAAGCAATCAGCCCCAGCATTTT. Its protein is CASSTLSNQPQHF. The whole variable domain, remainder taken from reference TRBV19 and TRBJ1-5, is DGGITQSPKYLFRKEGQNVTLSCEQNLNHDAMYWYRQDPGQGLRLIYYSQIVNDFQKGDIAEGYSVSREKKESFPLTVTSAQKNPTAFYLCASSTLSNQPQHFGDGTRLSIL.

This clone was detected only once. The CDR3 bases are TGTGCCAGTAGCCAAGGACAGGGTTTCTATGGCTACACCTTC. Translating it yields CASSQGQGFYGYTF. The rearrangement joins TRBV19 to TRBJ1-2, with 8 bases that match TRBD1. This CDR3 region has 14 residues. The germline CDR1 and CDR2 sequences are LNHDA and SQIVND (reference sequence). J lost 4 bases, V lost 6 bases, and 7 bases had no gene match.

CDR3 loop: CASSLGTRSPYEQYF. The CDR3 nucleotides are TGTGCCAGCAGCCTCGGGACTAGGTCTCCCTACGAGCAGTACTTC. This rearrangement joins TRBV7-6 to TRBJ2-7; 8 nucleotides line up with TRBD2. The CDR3 length is 15 residues. CDR1 and CDR2 (germline): SGHVS, FNYEAQ. The trim removed 5 bases at V and 2 bases at J, leaving 8 bases unmatched. Complete variable domain (other parts from reference TRBV7-6 and TRBJ2-7): GAGVSQSPRYKVTKRGQDVALRCDPISGHVSLYWYRQALGQGPEFLTYFNYEAQQDKSGLPNDRFSAERPEGSISTLTIQRTEQRDSAMYRCASSLGTRSPYEQYFGPGTRLTVT.

The chain employs TRBV12-2 and TRBJ1-3; TRBD1, as called in the table, went unchecked against the DNA. TRBV12-2 is a listed pseudogene. The CDR3 covers 15 residues. CDR3 nucleotides: TGTGCAAGTCGCTCGGACAGGGGGCCTGGAAACACCATATATTTT. Translated: CASRSDRGPGNTIYF.

This chain links TRBV29-1 with TRBJ1-1, with 12 nucleotides matching TRBD1. Unmatched junction bases numbered 8, after V lost 7 bases and J lost 11 bases. CDR3 length equals 12 residues. Germline lookup yields CDR1 SQVTM and CDR2 ANQGSEA. The CDR3 reads CSGTGTGGLAFF. In nucleotides, the CDR3 is TGCAGCGGGACCGGGACAGGGGGCCTTGCTTTCTTT. The variable domain in full, with the rest retrieved from reference TRBV29-1 and TRBJ1-1, is SAVISQKPSRDICQRGTSLTIQCQVDSQVTMMFWYRQQPGQSLTLIATANQGSEATYESGFVIDKFPISRPNLTFSTLTVSNMSPEDSSIYLCSGTGTGGLAFFGQGTRLTVV.

This rearrangement joins TRBV18 to TRBJ2-1; D is possibly TRBD1 (5 bases). Germline V gene data show CDR1 as KGHSH and CDR2 as LQKENI. Trimming took 3 bases from V and 6 from J, leaving 15 bases between them. The CDR3 consists of 15 residues. CDR3 DNA sequence: TGTGCCAGCTCACCTCGGCAGGGTAGGGGCAATGAGCAGTTCTTC. Its translation: CASSPRQGRGNEQFF.

The CDR3 loop reads CASSGEGSYGYTF. The CDR3 DNA is TGCGCCAGCAGCGGGGAGGGCAGCTATGGCTACACCTTC. This chain links TRBV5-1 with TRBJ1-2, with D uncertain. Trimming left V 4 bases short and J 4 bases short, with 11 bases between. CDR1 is SGHRS and CDR2 is YFSETQ in the germline V gene. CDR3 length: 13 amino acids.

The chain employs TRBV27 and TRBJ1-2; D possibly corresponds to TRBD1 (6 bases). Germline V gene data show CDR1 as MNHEY and CDR2 as SMNVEV (reference sequence). The CDR3 totals 13 residues. The V gene lost 2 bases and the J gene lost 8 bases, with 12 bases spanning the gap. DNA for the CDR3: TGTGCCAGCAGTTTAAATGGGGGCGGAGGCTACACCTTC. This gives the protein CASSLNGGGGYTF.

The chain carries TRBV4-3 and TRBJ2-3; D gene uncertain. Germline loops: CDR1 LGHNA, CDR2 YSLEER. The V gene lost 0 bases and the J gene lost 6 bases, with 4 bases spanning the gap. CDR3 size: 12 residues. The CDR3 bases are TGCGCCAGCAGCCAAGAAGCGGATACGCAGTATTTT. It translates to CASSQEADTQYF.